The sequence of this TCR beta chain was determined in a study of molecular identifiers for immune sequencing clone quantification (dated by TCRdb to between 2017 and 2018). About the investigation overall: For a replicate experiment, the RNA from either approximately 20,000 or 100,000 naive CD8 T cells was divided into five aliquots, and four of those aliquots went on to sequencing. The study was a methods study using CD8 T cells to benchmark molecular-identifier clustering-based TCR repertoire sequencing (MIDCIRS) and TCR RNA copy counting.

Naive CD8 T cell libraries were made from roughly 20,000 to 1,000,000 sorted cells using 10%, 30% or 50% of purified RNA. Naive CD8 T cells were FACS-sorted as CD8+CD4-CCR7+CD45RA+ on a BD FACSAria II into RLT Plus buffer. Detection sensitivity was tested by spiking Jurkat RNA equal to roughly ten TCR copies' worth into samples containing about 17,000-1,000,000 naive CD8 T cells. CD8 T cells were enriched with RosetteSep CD8+ T Cell Enrichment Cocktail and Ficoll-Paque, followed by ACK red cell lysis. V sheds 5 bases and J sheds 2 bases, leaving 16 bases between their ends. The CDR3 covers 15 residues, taking in both the cysteine and the phenylalanine. Only the CDR3 DNA is retained, 45 bases long and in frame from the first base. This clonotype was detected only a few times. The clone's antigen remains unknown. No clone much larger than this one lies a single base away; base qualities are absent. General study outcomes and caveats: Naive libraries contained spiked-in Jurkat TCR RNA (approximately nine copies' worth), which is not part of the donor repertoire. Spiked-in Jurkat TCR RNA equivalent to a single cell was reported to be detectable even among over 800,000 naive CD8 T cells. When barcode sub-clustering was left out, chimeric consensus sequences inflated TCR diversity, with chimeras reaching as high as 47%. In CMV-specific effector cells, clones with more than 20 RNA copies accounted for over 97% of molecules, whereas in naive cells such clones accounted for under 1%. Identical TCR molecules sharing a barcode could cause highly expanded clone sizes to be underestimated. Modeling gave roughly 2.9 recovered TCR RNA copies per cell versus 8 to 10 by digital PCR, implying roughly 28% capture efficiency.

The library was generated by PCR. TCRdb lists the instrument as NextSeq 500. Preparation of bulk TCR libraries followed a previously described approach, with the TCR primers listed in Table S5. Total RNA was purified with the Qiagen AllPrep DNA/RNA kit. Reads from multiple sequencing runs of the same library were pooled before analysis. The published analysis was carried out like this. Reads were retained only if their TCR constant sequence matched exactly, and those retained reads were trimmed to 150 nt and grouped according to their 12-nt molecular barcodes. Reads in each barcode group were sub-clustered using a 15% Levenshtein threshold, and a quality-weighted consensus sequence was built for each RNA molecule. Non-functional sequences were removed, as were lower-count sequences one edit away from another. Based on fitting two negative binomial distributions, any barcode sub-cluster with under 20% of the maximum read count was discarded. In-frame beta chains were kept once TCRdb had trimmed the public reads at Q25 with fastp and called clones with MiXCR. Each entry is one CDR3 protein sequence, shown with its most common DNA and genes. The V and J calls follow TCRdb's processing rather than the paper's. In this sample the table shows roughly 320,000 distinct CDR3 sequences, about 22% of which occur a single time. Jointly, the top ten make up 0.65% to 0.95% of the sample.

This TCR was recovered from a human donor in good health. Some libraries in this study had Jurkat cell RNA spiked in. The chain is assembled from TRBV12-3 or TRBV12-4 and TRBJ2-7, with a tentative D gene TRBD1 over 6 matching bases. The sample comprised naive CD8+ T cells from blood, with Jurkat cell RNA spiked in. Sample cell subset or site, as interpreted from the label and publication: FACS-sorted CD8+CD4-CCR7+CD45RA+ naive T cells. The CDR3 region: CASSLQPGTPYEQYF. The DNA sequence reads TGTGCCAGCAGTCTCCAACCCGGGACACCCTACGAGCAGTACTTC.